This T cell receptor (beta chain) was identified in a study of chemoradiotherapy in HPV16-positive cancers. Study-wide results and limits: During treatment, candidate HPV-specific clones and E7-related motifs expanded in tumor.

Over chemoradiotherapy, repertoires were sampled more than once. Assay: immunoSEQ multiplex PCR; the TCRdb copy retains only in-frame clones and omits some. This sample has about 32,000 clones, with 80% found just once. CDR1 is MNHEY and CDR2 is SVGAGI in the germline V gene. Deletions cut 11 bases from V and 4 bases from J, with 18 bases between. This CDR3 is built from 14 residues. With respect to this clone: What it binds is unknown.

The chain uses TRBV6-5 and TRBJ1-5, with D perhaps matching TRBD1 (5 bases). This material consisted of blood, taken from a patient who underwent chemoradiotherapy. The clonotype comes from a human donor with HPV-associated anogenital cancer. The chain's CDR3 is CASWQGLDNQPQHF. CDR3 nucleotide sequence: TGTGCCTCCTGGCAGGGTCTTGATAATCAGCCCCAGCATTTT.